Following are 25 T cell receptor beta chains from one sample sequenced in a study of Ad26.COV2.S vaccination and SARS-CoV-2 variants. The protocol was immunoSEQ multiplex PCR, while the TCRdb copy is restricted to in-frame clones and leaves out a portion. This table holds about 390,000 clones, about nine tenths found once. The treatment was: 15 to 20 received Ad26.COV2.S at low or high dose, single or two shots; several received placebo; per-sample allocation not given. Each sample was drawn 63 days after the first injection (of vaccine or placebo). The sample in question was peripheral blood, obtained in a trial of Ad26.COV2.S vaccine versus placebo. Receptors were obtained from a person aged 18-60 years who received the Ad26.COV2.S COVID-19 vaccine or a placebo.

The chain links TRBV12-3 or TRBV12-4 to TRBJ2-1; D is possibly TRBD2 (5 bases). V was trimmed by 11 bases and J by 5 bases, leaving 13 bases between them. The CDR3 is 12 residues long. As DNA, the CDR3 is TGTGCCTCCCGCGGGTTCGACAATGAGCAGTTCTTC. Encoded protein: CASRGFDNEQFF.

This clone showed up just a few times. This chain joins TRBV7-8 and TRBJ1-3, with a tentative D call TRBD1 (6 bases). CDR1 SGHVS and CDR2 FQNEAQ come from the germline V gene. V lost 2 bases and J 0 bases, leaving 11 bases between the germline ends. CDR3 length: 16 amino acids. CDR3 nucleotide sequence: TGTGCCAGCAGCTTAAATAGAGGGGGCTCTGGAAACACCATATATTTT. Encoded protein: CASSLNRGGSGNTIYF.

The V call is TRBV6-6, the J call TRBJ2-7, with D possibly matching TRBD2 (5 bases). CDR1 MNHNY and CDR2 SVGAGI come from the germline V gene (reference sequence). The CDR3 is 14 residues long. V was cut by 2 bases and J by 2 bases, with 10 bases left in between. The CDR3 is CASSYPGIPYEQYF. DNA for the CDR3: TGTGCCAGCAGTTACCCGGGGATTCCCTACGAGCAGTACTTC.

V and J are TRBV4-1 and TRBJ2-1, with 9 bases lining up with TRBD2. Trimming at V came to 4 bases and at J to 5 bases, leaving 3 bases not matched to a gene. The CDR3 is made up of 14 amino acids. The germline V gene encodes CDR1 MGHRA and CDR2 YSYEKL. The CDR3 here is CASSPGLANNEQFF. The DNA for the CDR3 is TGCGCCAGCAGCCCCGGACTAGCGAACAATGAGCAGTTCTTC.

This chain uses TRBV5-1 with TRBJ2-5; 7 bases are shared with TRBD2. Trimming at V came to 7 bases and at J to 0 bases, leaving 9 bases not matched to a gene. The CDR3 contains 15 residues. Germline loops: CDR1 SGHRS, CDR2 YFSETQ. CDR3 loop: CASGWSGEYQETQYF. CDR3 sequence (DNA): TGCGCCAGCGGTTGGAGCGGGGAGTACCAAGAGACCCAGTACTTC.

This chain links TRBV5-4 with TRBJ2-2; D may correspond to TRBD1 or TRBD2 (5 bases each). CDR1 is SGHNT, CDR2 YYREEE, per germline (reference sequence). Trimming shortened V by 0 bases and J by 4 bases, and 10 bases separated the two germline ends. CDR3 length equals 15 residues. CDR3 nucleotides: TGTGCCAGCAGCTTGGTACGGGGACGCACCGGGGAGCTGTTTTTT. It translates to CASSLVRGRTGELFF.

The rearrangement joins TRBV3-1 (or the pseudogene TRBV3-2) to TRBJ2-3, with TRBD2 as a possible D gene (6 bases). V lost 4 bases and J 1 base, leaving 15 bases between the germline ends. Germline loops: CDR1 LGHDT, CDR2 YNNKEL (reference sequence). The CDR3 length is 16 residues. The CDR3, as DNA: TGTGCCAGCAGCCGACGACGATCTAGCGGCACAGATACGCAGTATTTT. Translated: CASSRRRSSGTDTQYF.

This chain links TRBV7-2 with TRBJ1-1, with 8 bases lining up with TRBD1. This CDR3 has 14 amino acids. Germline CDR1 and CDR2: SGHTA and FQGNSA. Germline trimming cut 6 bases from V and 1 base from J; bases unmatched to any gene: 4. CDR3 protein: CASSQGAWNTEAFF. The CDR3 nucleotides are TGTGCCAGCAGTCAGGGGGCCTGGAACACTGAAGCTTTCTTT.

As regards this clone: The CDR3 end shows no conserved phenylalanine or tryptophan, and so a read error is likely. The limits of the CDR3 on the DNA are not certain, so only TCRdb's listed CDR3 is given. The V call is TRBV2, the J call TRBJ2-7; TRBD2, the table's D call, was not compared with the DNA. From its first to its last residue, the CDR3 has 14 amino acids. Germline V CDR1 and CDR2: SNHLY, FYNNEI. CDR3 region: CASSEVRETSGGQS.

This sequence joins TRBV3-1 (or the pseudogene TRBV3-2) and TRBJ1-4, with a weak D call TRBD1 (5 bases). CDR3 length: 15 amino acids. Germline-derived CDR1 and CDR2 are LGHDT and YNNKEL (reference sequence). Deletions cut 4 bases from V and 14 bases from J, with 23 bases between. The CDR3 spells CASSRLTDHNEMLFF. In DNA form, the CDR3 reads TGTGCCAGCAGCCGCCTGACAGATCATAATGAAATGCTGTTTTTT.

The J gene is TRBJ2-7, the V gene TRBV19; 9 bases line up with TRBD1. The CDR3 is made up of 14 amino acids. The germline CDR1 and CDR2 sequences are LNHDA and SQIVND (reference sequence). With 5 bases clipped from V and 2 bases from J, the junction kept 4 bases outside the gene matches. CDR3 loop: CASSPGTGPYEQYF. CDR3 nucleotides: TGTGCCAGTAGTCCCGGGACAGGGCCCTACGAGCAGTACTTC.

CDR3 protein: CASSPTGTWETQYF. DNA of the CDR3: TGTGCCAGCAGCCCTACCGGGACCTGGGAGACCCAGTACTTC. The rearrangement uses TRBV7-9 and TRBJ2-5; D is possibly TRBD1 or TRBD2 (5 bases each). This CDR3 is built from 14 residues. Germline V CDR1 and CDR2: SEHNR, FQNEAQ (reference sequence). Trimming took 5 bases from V and 5 from J, leaving 15 bases between them.

V is TRBV14 and J is TRBJ2-1; D is undetermined. CDR3 length: 13 amino acids. The germline CDR1 and CDR2 sequences are SGHDN and FVKESK. V was shortened by 2 bases and J by 8 bases, with 10 bases between the two germline ends. The CDR3 nucleotides read TGTGCCAGCAGCCAAAGCCTCTCCGATGAGCAGTTCTTC. It translates to CASSQSLSDEQFF.

The chain is built from TRBV3-1 (or the pseudogene TRBV3-2) and TRBJ1-4, with 7 bases matching TRBD1. The germline CDR1 and CDR2 sequences are LGHDT and YNNKEL (reference sequence). The CDR3 has 15 amino acids. Trimming took 5 bases from V and 4 from J; bases not matched to a gene: 7. This chain's CDR3 is CASSKRQGLNEKLFF. The CDR3 DNA reads TGTGCCAGCAGCAAACGACAGGGACTTAATGAAAAACTGTTTTTT.

This clone was seen only a few times. The chain couples TRBV6-1 to TRBJ1-2; D unresolved. Germline V gene sequence: CDR1 MNHNS, CDR2 SASEGT. V lost 3 bases and J lost 3, with 2 bases in between. The CDR3 totals 11 residues. The CDR3 DNA sequence: TGTGCCAGCAGTGATCACTATGGCTACACCTTC. Protein sequence: CASSDHYGYTF.

This clone was observed a few times. V usage is TRBV6-6 and J usage is TRBJ2-3; D remains unclear. This CDR3 has 12 amino acids. V dropped 8 bases and J dropped 7 bases, with 13 bases sitting between them. From germline, CDR1 is MNHNY and CDR2 SVGAGI (reference sequence). The chain's CDR3 is CASGGPTNTQYF. Written as DNA, the CDR3 is TGTGCCAGCGGTGGGCCCACCAATACGCAGTATTTT.

This chain joins TRBV3-1 (or the pseudogene TRBV3-2) and TRBJ1-3; possibly TRBD1 for D (6 bases). Germline V gene lookup returns CDR1 LGHDT and CDR2 YNNKEL (reference sequence). CDR3 length: 14 residues. Trimming left V 1 base short and J 2 bases short, with 6 bases between. For the CDR3, the DNA is TGTGCCAGCAGCCAAGCAGGGGCTGGAAACACCATATATTTT. Amino acid sequence: CASSQAGAGNTIYF.

The CDR3: CASRSLMGIYNSPLHF. The CDR3 coding sequence is TGTGCCAGCAGATCCCTTATGGGTATCTATAATTCACCCCTCCACTTT. V and J are TRBV27 and TRBJ1-6; D uncertain. V lost 6 bases, J lost 3 bases, and 15 bases lay in between. The CDR3 runs to 16 residues. Germline loops: CDR1 MNHEY, CDR2 SMNVEV (reference sequence).

CDR3 protein: CASSRVGDYGYTF. For the CDR3, the DNA is TGTGCCAGTAGTAGAGTGGGGGACTATGGCTACACCTTC. This chain links TRBV19 with TRBJ1-2; TRBD1 is a possible D gene (5 bases). Trimming took 4 bases from V and 3 from J, leaving 9 bases between them. From germline, CDR1 is LNHDA and CDR2 SQIVND (reference sequence). The CDR3 runs to 13 residues.

The gene calls are TRBV30 and TRBJ1-5; no reliable D call. Per the germline V gene, CDR1 is GTSNPN and CDR2 is SVGIG (reference sequence). Trimming left V 4 bases short and J 0 bases short, with 10 bases between. The CDR3 consists of 14 residues. The CDR3 bases are TGTGCCTGGACACAAGCAAATAGCAATCAGCCCCAGCATTTT. Its translation: CAWTQANSNQPQHF.

Details on this clone: The junction does not match germline at one end; this may be a read error. The rearrangement links TRBV25-1 to TRBJ2-3; D is unresolved. There are 11 residues in the CDR3. The V gene's germline CDR1 is MGHDK and CDR2 SYGVNS. The CDR3 DNA sequence: TGTGCCAGCAGTGACGACCCCGGGCCCTTCTTT. This translates into CASSDDPGPFF.

This CDR3 reads CASSNTRGTEAFF. The CDR3 region has the DNA TGTGCCAGTAGTAACACCCGTGGAACTGAAGCTTTCTTT. V gene TRBV19 combines with J gene TRBJ1-1; no clear D. The germline V gene encodes CDR1 LNHDA and CDR2 SQIVND (reference sequence). This CDR3 has 13 amino acids. Trimming cost V 4 bases and J 5 bases, with 11 bases left between them.

The chain uses TRBV7-2 and TRBJ1-2; tentatively, D is TRBD1 (5 bases). CDR3 length equals 14 residues. Germline values: CDR1 SGHTA, CDR2 FQGNSA. V was trimmed by 1 base and J by 8 bases, leaving 14 bases between them. The CDR3 reads CASSLGGSPGGYTF. The CDR3 DNA follows: TGTGCCAGCAGCTTAGGGGGGTCCCCGGGGGGCTACACCTTC.

This sequence joins TRBV25-1 and TRBJ1-2, with a tentative D call TRBD1 (5 bases). The germline V and J ends were trimmed by 1 base and 3 bases, with 18 bases remaining between them. CDR1 and CDR2 from the germline V gene are MGHDK and SYGVNS. The CDR3 runs to 17 residues. The CDR3 bases are TGTGCCAGCAGTGAATTTTTCTCATCGACAGCGCACTATGGCTACACCTTC. Translated, it gives CASSEFFSSTAHYGYTF.

This chain connects TRBV5-1 to TRBJ2-1; the D call may be TRBD1 or TRBD2 (5 bases each). CDR1 and CDR2 from the germline V gene are SGHRS and YFSETQ. This CDR3 is 14 amino acids long. Trimming cost V 0 bases and J 7 bases, with 11 bases left between them. The CDR3 region has the DNA TGCGCCAGCAGCTTGGCCGGCTGGGGGAATGAGCAGTTCTTC. Protein product: CASSLAGWGNEQFF.